The 32 T cell receptor beta chains given below trace back to one sample, sequenced in a study of human T cells and chemical hapten exposure. The time point denotes: pre-sensitization, week 0. Noted treatment: therapeutic diphenylcyclopropenone sensitization with weekly scalp DPC. Via MiXCR, TCRdb re-called the RACE reads, giving one row per CDR3 protein. The data contain around 120,000 distinct CDR3 sequences, around an eighth of them seen just once; the ten biggest clones take up roughly 3.1%. This sample comprised whole blood, obtained in connection with sensitization to the hapten diphenylcyclopropenone (DPC). All receptors come from a woman between 18 and 29 years old with alopecia areata. Some clones in this sample may be carry-over from other donors' samples.

The sample holds a few counts of this clonotype. The CDR3 region is CSAGGRADTQYF. Written as DNA, the CDR3 is TGCAGCGCGGGGGGCCGCGCAGATACGCAGTATTTT. The genes are TRBV20-1 and TRBJ2-3; TRBD2 matches at 8 bases. This CDR3 comprises 12 residues. In germline, CDR1 is DFQATT, CDR2 SNEGSKA (reference sequence).

This clonotype appeared many times. This chain links TRBV6-1 with TRBJ1-1, with D tentatively TRBD1 (5 bases). Trimming stripped 3 bases from V and 4 bases from J, with 12 bases between. The CDR3 totals 14 residues. Germline CDR1 reads MNHNS; CDR2 reads SASEGT. CDR3: CASSEYGGSTEAFF. CDR3 nucleotides: TGTGCCAGCAGTGAGTATGGGGGGAGCACTGAAGCTTTCTTT.

This clonotype has ten or more counts. The rearrangement joins TRBV10-2 to TRBJ2-2; D unresolved. The CDR3 is 13 amino acids. The germline V and J ends were trimmed by 6 bases and 2 bases, with 7 bases remaining between them. Germline assignment: CDR1 WSHSY and CDR2 SAAADI. The CDR3 nucleotides are TGCGCCAGCAGGCAGATTAACACCGGGGAGCTGTTTTTT. It encodes CASRQINTGELFF.

This clonotype was seen more than once but under ten times. The chain has TRBV11-2 and TRBJ1-6; D is undetermined. Germline V gene data show CDR1 as SGHAT and CDR2 as FQNNGV. V was trimmed by 5 bases and J by 10 bases, leaving 18 bases between them. The length of the CDR3 is 15 residues. CDR3 in DNA: TGTGCCAGCAGCACTTCCGGGATTTACAAATCACCCCTCCACTTT. This sequence encodes CASSTSGIYKSPLHF.

In this sample, this clonotype is medium-sized. The CDR3 here is CASSITEVEKLFF. The CDR3 DNA follows: TGTGCCAGCAGTATCACGGAGGTGGAAAAACTGTTTTTT. This chain joins TRBV6-2 or TRBV6-3 and TRBJ1-4, with no clear D. The CDR3 length is 13 residues. Germline CDR1 and CDR2: MNHEY and SVGEGT. Trimming pared 5 bases from V and 8 bases from J, leaving 12 bases between.

This clonotype was picked up many times. The rearrangement joins TRBV29-1 to TRBJ1-1, with D perhaps TRBD1 (5 bases). Germline CDR1 and CDR2: SQVTM and ANQGSEA. V lost 4 bases and J 1 base, leaving 7 bases between the germline ends. There are 12 residues in the CDR3. The CDR3 nucleotides read TGCAGCGTTGCTCAGGGGAACACTGAAGCTTTCTTT. It translates to CSVAQGNTEAFF.

V gene TRBV29-1 combines with J gene TRBJ2-3; the match to TRBD2 covers 13 bases. The CDR3 totals 16 residues. Germline CDR1 is SQVTM and CDR2 is ANQGSEA. Unmatched junction bases numbered 7, after V lost 5 bases and J lost 2 bases. CDR3 loop: CSVTGTSGADTDTQYF. Here the CDR3 DNA reads TGCAGCGTTACTGGGACTAGCGGGGCAGACACAGATACGCAGTATTTT.

The gene calls are TRBV7-2 and TRBJ1-1; 7 bases are shared with TRBD1. CDR1 is SGHTA and CDR2 is FQGNSA in the germline V gene. CDR3 length: 14 residues. Trimming at V came to 5 bases and at J to 4 bases, leaving 7 bases not matched to a gene. Here the CDR3 reads CASSPKGAATEAFF. The CDR3 coding sequence is TGTGCCAGCAGCCCTAAGGGGGCGGCCACTGAAGCTTTCTTT.

The rearrangement uses TRBV4-3 and TRBJ2-7; 10 bases line up with TRBD1. CDR1 is LGHNA and CDR2 is YSLEER in the germline V gene. V lost 0 bases and J lost 3; bases outside the gene matches: 5. The CDR3 length is 16 residues. In DNA, the CDR3 is TGCGCCAGCAGCCAAGATGGGGGACAGGGGATCTACGAGCAGTACTTC. Protein product: CASSQDGGQGIYEQYF.

The V call is TRBV11-2, the J call TRBJ2-1; 9 bases agree with TRBD2. The J segment lost 10 bases and the V segment lost 5 bases, leaving 3 bases of the junction unmatched. Germline CDR1 is SGHAT and CDR2 is FQNNGV. The CDR3 is made up of 12 amino acids. The CDR3 DNA reads as TGTGCCAGCAGCACAACTAGCGGGGAGCAGTTCTTC. This translates into CASSTTSGEQFF.

The rearrangement joins TRBV28 to TRBJ2-2; D uncertain. CDR1 is MDHEN and CDR2 is SYDVKM in the germline V gene. Deletions cut 2 bases from V and 0 bases from J, with 10 bases between. The CDR3 length is 16 residues. DNA of the CDR3: TGTGCCAGCAGTTTACGATCATTCGCGAACACCGGGGAGCTGTTTTTT. Residues: CASSLRSFANTGELFF.

This clonotype was seen only a few times. This chain links TRBV7-2 with TRBJ1-4; D is unclear. V lost 4 bases, J lost 5 bases, and 17 bases lay in between. This CDR3 has 16 residues. The germline CDR1 and CDR2 sequences are SGHTA and FQGNSA. The CDR3 nucleotides are TGTGCCAGCAGCTCACCCGCCCGCATAAAGAATGAAAAACTGTTTTTT. Its protein is CASSSPARIKNEKLFF. The variable domain in full, with the rest retrieved from reference TRBV7-2 and TRBJ1-4, is GAGVSQSPSNKVTEKGKDVELRCDPISGHTALYWYRQSLGQGLEFLIYFQGNSAPDKSGLPSDRFSAERTGGSVSTLTIQRTQQEDSAVYLCASSSPARIKNEKLFFGSGTQLSVL.

This clonotype was detected a few times. The chain carries TRBV20-1 and TRBJ1-5; D unclear. Germline CDR1 reads DFQATT; CDR2 reads SNEGSKA (reference sequence). The CDR3 contains 13 residues. Deletions cut 0 bases from V and 3 bases from J, with 6 bases between. This chain's CDR3 is CSAREGFNQPQHF. The CDR3 bases are TGCAGTGCTAGAGAGGGCTTCAATCAGCCCCAGCATTTT.

This clonotype was counted only a few times. V and J are TRBV6-2 or TRBV6-3 and TRBJ2-5; TRBD2 might be the D (6 bases). From germline, CDR1 is MNHEY and CDR2 SVGEGT. V lost 0 bases, J lost 1 base, and 21 bases lay in between. The CDR3 covers 19 residues. The CDR3 DNA reads as TGTGCCAGCAGTTACTCGAAGCTTCGGCCACTAGCACCCCAAGAGACCCAGTACTTC. Translation: CASSYSKLRPLAPQETQYF.

This chain links TRBV25-1 with TRBJ2-5, with D hard to call. This CDR3 has 15 residues. Germline V gives CDR1 MGHDK, CDR2 SYGVNS. Trimming left V 6 bases short and J 2 bases short, with 16 bases between. This chain's CDR3 is CASSEGLASQETQYF. DNA of the CDR3: TGTGCCAGCAGCGAAGGGTTAGCATCTCAAGAGACCCAGTACTTC.

There are a few counts of this clonotype. This chain links TRBV2 with TRBJ1-6; D gene uncertain. Trimming removed 2 bases from V and 0 bases from J, with 8 bases in between. This CDR3 contains 16 residues. Germline lookup yields CDR1 SNHLY and CDR2 FYNNEI. CDR3 residues: CASSESPNSYNSPLHF. The CDR3 nucleotides are TGTGCCAGCAGTGAATCTCCCAACTCCTATAATTCACCCCTCCACTTT.

This clonotype was observed many times. V and J are TRBV6-2 or TRBV6-3 and TRBJ1-5; a possible D gene is TRBD1 (6 bases). Trimming removed 2 bases from V and 3 bases from J, with 11 bases in between. The CDR3 spans 15 residues. Germline loops: CDR1 MNHEY, CDR2 SVGEGT. CDR3: CASSYPGHVNQPQHF. The CDR3 coding sequence is TGTGCCAGCAGTTACCCGGGACATGTCAATCAGCCCCAGCATTTT.

This chain links TRBV20-1 with TRBJ2-5; D ambiguous. Between the trimmed V and J ends, which lost 3 bases and 3 bases, there was a span of 8 bases. Germline loops: CDR1 DFQATT, CDR2 SNEGSKA (reference sequence). This CDR3 contains 12 residues. Written as DNA, the CDR3 is TGCAGTGCTAGTGCCGGAAAAGAGACCCAGTACTTC. Its translation: CSASAGKETQYF.

The genes are TRBV28 and TRBJ1-2; D not certain. The CDR3 runs to 14 residues. Trimming pared 3 bases from V and 1 base from J, leaving 9 bases between. Germline CDR1 is MDHEN and CDR2 is SYDVKM. The CDR3 is CASSFRNYNYGYTF. CDR3 DNA sequence: TGTGCCAGCAGTTTCAGGAATTATAACTATGGCTACACCTTC.

The V call is TRBV6-2 or TRBV6-3, the J call TRBJ2-1; 9 positions match TRBD2. Germline V gives CDR1 MNHEY, CDR2 SVGEGT. The V and J ends lost 5 bases and 8 bases, in that order; junction bases with no gene match: 10. The CDR3 sequence is 15 residues long. The CDR3 spells CASSKRGAPWDEQFF. The CDR3 DNA reads as TGTGCCAGCAGTAAGCGGGGGGCTCCTTGGGATGAGCAGTTCTTC.

This clonotype was counted a few times. The J gene is TRBJ2-3, the V gene TRBV10-3; 8 bases are shared with TRBD1. The CDR3 has 16 amino acids. The J segment lost 2 bases and the V segment lost 4 bases, leaving 8 bases of the junction unmatched. Per the germline V gene, CDR1 is ENHRY and CDR2 is SYGVKD. The CDR3 DNA sequence: TGTGCCATCAGTGGTGGGGCAGGGGGCGTCACAGATACGCAGTATTTT. Translation: CAISGGAGGVTDTQYF.

This rearrangement joins TRBV12-3 or TRBV12-4 to TRBJ2-5; 9 positions agree with TRBD2. The CDR3 runs to 16 residues. Trimming cost V 5 bases and J 1 base; bases outside gene matches: 8. CDR3 sequence: CASSLPSGTAQETQYF. The CDR3 DNA reads TGTGCCAGCAGTCTTCCTAGCGGGACGGCCCAAGAGACCCAGTACTTC.

The CDR3 DNA reads as TGTGCCAGCAGTTTACCAGGGCGCGACTATGGCTACACCTTC. Translated, it gives CASSLPGRDYGYTF. The chain is built from TRBV12-3 or TRBV12-4 and TRBJ1-2, with a possible D match to TRBD1 (5 bases). Trimming shortened V by 2 bases and J by 3 bases, and 10 bases separated the two germline ends. There are 14 residues in the CDR3.

The DNA for the CDR3 is TGTGCCAGCAGGCGAAGGGGATCGGGCACAGATACGCAGTATTTT. Residues: CASRRRGSGTDTQYF. This chain connects TRBV2 to TRBJ2-3; possible D gene TRBD1, 5 bases. The CDR3 extends over 15 amino acids. The germline CDR1 and CDR2 sequences are SNHLY and FYNNEI. V was clipped by 6 bases and J by 1 base, with 14 bases between them.

This clonotype was seen only a few times. This chain joins TRBV9 and TRBJ1-3; tentative D call: TRBD1 (6 bases). Germline-derived CDR1 and CDR2 are SGDLS and YYNGEE. Trimming shortened V by 4 bases and J by 0 bases, and 11 bases separated the two germline ends. This CDR3 comprises 15 residues. The CDR3 loop reads CASSPGQNSGNTIYF. The CDR3 coding sequence is TGTGCCAGCAGCCCCGGACAGAACTCTGGAAACACCATATATTTT.

As to this clonotype: At one end, the junction sequence differs from germline, possibly due to a read error. The chain is built from TRBV6-4 and TRBJ2-5; D is unresolved. The CDR3 totals 11 residues. Germline V lookup: CDR1 MRHNA, CDR2 SNTAGT. This CDR3 is CASRDSETQYF. The CDR3, as DNA: TGTGCCAGCAGAGACTCTGAGACCCAGTACTTC.

The chain recombines TRBV7-9 with TRBJ2-3; 7 bases are shared with TRBD2. CDR3 length: 14 amino acids. Germline V gene lookup returns CDR1 SEHNR and CDR2 FQNEAQ (reference sequence). The V and J ends lost 9 bases and 1 base, in that order; junction bases with no gene match: 7. CDR3 coding DNA: TGTGCCAGTGCTATGGGGAGGGGCACAGATACGCAGTATTTT. Its translation: CASAMGRGTDTQYF.

This clonotype was seen a handful of times. The J gene is TRBJ2-7, the V gene TRBV11-2; TRBD1 might be the D (6 bases). The CDR3 runs to 14 residues. CDR1 and CDR2 (germline): SGHAT, FQNNGV. Trimming removed 5 bases from V and 2 bases from J, with 13 bases in between. The CDR3: CASSAIQGTYEQYF. As DNA, the CDR3 is TGTGCCAGCAGCGCCATACAGGGAACCTACGAGCAGTACTTC.

This clonotype was observed a single time. V and J are TRBV7-8 and TRBJ2-3; D remains unclear. The ends were cut back, 1 base at V and 6 bases at J, with 8 bases in the middle. CDR1 is SGHVS and CDR2 is FQNEAQ in the germline V gene. This CDR3 is built from 13 residues. CDR3 loop: CASSLDPLDTQYF. The CDR3 DNA reads as TGTGCCAGCAGCTTAGACCCCCTCGATACGCAGTATTTT.

This clonotype was seen repeatedly, ten times or more. This rearrangement joins TRBV6-5 to TRBJ2-1; D possibly matches TRBD1 or TRBD2 (5 bases each). The CDR3 has 18 residues. The germline gives CDR1 MNHEY, CDR2 SVGAGI. V was shortened by 0 bases and J by 3 bases, with 18 bases between the two germline ends. The chain's CDR3 is CASSYSAETGAGYNEQFF. DNA of the CDR3: TGTGCCAGCAGTTACTCGGCCGAGACCGGGGCGGGCTACAATGAGCAGTTCTTC.

This clonotype was seen a handful of times. V is TRBV20-1 and J is TRBJ1-2, with a possible D match to TRBD1 (5 bases). Deletions cut 6 bases from V and 7 bases from J, with 18 bases between. The V gene's germline CDR1 is DFQATT and CDR2 SNEGSKA (reference sequence). The CDR3 contains 13 residues. Written as DNA, the CDR3 is TGCAGTGCCCAGAGGCAGGGCGGACGTGGCTACACCTTC. Amino acids: CSAQRQGGRGYTF.

This clonotype was counted a few times. The chain employs TRBV9 and TRBJ2-3; 7 bases are a match to TRBD1. The length of the CDR3 is 16 residues. The ends lost 3 bases at V and 6 bases at J; junction bases unmatched: 13. Germline CDR1 SGDLS, CDR2 YYNGEE. CDR3 sequence: CASSGDSILQVDTQYF. CDR3 nucleotide sequence: TGTGCCAGCAGCGGGGACAGTATCCTTCAAGTGGATACGCAGTATTTT.